What follows are 25 T cell receptor beta chains derived from one specimen sequenced in a study of T cell responses to AZD1222 COVID-19 vaccine. The repertoire was sequenced with immunoSEQ multiplex PCR; TCRdb's copy has only in-frame clones and lacks some. The table records approximately 200,000 clones, 88% of them present only once. The sequenced sample was peripheral blood, obtained on day 0 of AZD1222 vaccination. The receptors derive from an adult in good health.

V gene TRBV4-3 combines with J gene TRBJ2-7; perhaps TRBD1 as D (7 bases). This CDR3 region has 15 residues. Germline V gene lookup returns CDR1 LGHNA and CDR2 YSLEER. The V gene lost 3 bases and the J gene lost 2 bases, with 14 bases spanning the gap. This CDR3 is CASSQEGAPAYEQYF. The CDR3 nucleotides read TGCGCCAGCAGCCAGGAGGGGGCCCCAGCCTACGAGCAGTACTTC.

The chain has TRBV18 and TRBJ1-4, with 7 bases that match TRBD1. CDR3 length equals 16 residues. CDR1 KGHSH and CDR2 LQKENI come from the germline V gene. V dropped 6 bases and J dropped 2; count of bases not matched to a gene: 9. The CDR3 is CASSIGGPGTNEKLFF. CDR3 DNA sequence: TGTGCCAGCTCGATAGGGGGCCCCGGGACTAATGAAAAACTGTTTTTT.

The chain combines TRBV4-1 with TRBJ2-1; the D gene could be TRBD1 or TRBD2 (6 bases each). This CDR3 region has 13 residues. The germline V gene has CDR1 MGHRA and CDR2 YSYEKL. The germline V and J ends were trimmed by 1 base and 7 bases, with 8 bases remaining between them. The CDR3 nucleotides read TGCGCCAGCAGCCAAGGGAGGGGGAATGAGCAGTTCTTC. This gives the protein CASSQGRGNEQFF.

V usage is TRBV29-1 and J usage is TRBJ1-2; the D gene is possibly TRBD1 (6 bases). This CDR3 comprises 13 residues. Trimming took off 7 bases at V and 4 bases at J, with 16 bases between the two ends. From germline, CDR1 is SQVTM and CDR2 ANQGSEA. The CDR3 reads CSGYRDAVYGYTF. CDR3 nucleotides: TGCAGCGGTTACAGGGACGCGGTCTATGGCTACACCTTC.

The V call is TRBV24-1, the J call TRBJ2-1; 12 bases are shared with TRBD2. Germline V gene data show CDR1 as KGHDR and CDR2 as SFDVKD. The V gene end was trimmed by 6 bases and the J gene end by 7 bases; junction bases not matched to a gene: 0. The CDR3 spans 13 residues. CDR3 sequence reads: CATSTSGGNEQFF. The CDR3, as DNA: TGTGCCACCAGTACTAGCGGGGGGAATGAGCAGTTCTTC.

This sequence joins TRBV5-1 and TRBJ2-7; D is unclear. V lost 0 bases and J 2 bases, leaving 9 bases between the germline ends. CDR3 length: 14 amino acids. Looked up from germline, CDR1 is SGHRS and CDR2 is YFSETQ. The CDR3 spells CASSLEGPPYEQYF. The CDR3 region has the DNA TGCGCCAGCAGCTTGGAGGGTCCCCCCTACGAGCAGTACTTC.

The chain links TRBV7-2 to TRBJ2-7; D not certain. CDR3 length: 12 residues. Germline V gene lookup returns CDR1 SGHTA and CDR2 FQGNSA. Trimming took off 2 bases at V and 5 bases at J, with 7 bases between the two ends. CDR3 loop: CASSLFPDEQYF. Here the CDR3 DNA reads TGTGCCAGCAGCTTATTTCCGGACGAGCAGTACTTC.

The chain employs TRBV28 and TRBJ1-1; 10 bases are shared with TRBD1. V lost 6 bases and J lost 4; bases outside the gene matches: 11. The CDR3 runs to 16 residues. Germline V gene lookup returns CDR1 MDHEN and CDR2 SYDVKM. CDR3 sequence (DNA): TGTGCCAGCAGCGTCACGGGGACAGGGGTGGGCACTGAAGCTTTCTTT. Its translation is CASSVTGTGVGTEAFF. The entire variable domain, with the rest obtained from reference TRBV28 and TRBJ1-1, is as follows: DVKVTQSSRYLVKRTGEKVFLECVQDMDHENMFWYRQDPGLGLRLIYFSYDVKMKEKGDIPEGYSVSREKKERFSLILESASTNQTSMYLCASSVTGTGVGTEAFFGQGTRLTVV.

This chain joins TRBV10-2 and TRBJ1-1; 10 bases line up with TRBD1. This CDR3 has 15 residues. J lost 0 bases, V lost 10 bases, and 8 bases had no gene match. The V gene's germline CDR1 is WSHSY and CDR2 SAAADI. CDR3 nucleotide sequence: TGCGCCACCAGGGACAGGGGTTTTTTGAACACTGAAGCTTTCTTT. Encoded protein: CATRDRGFLNTEAFF.

The chain carries TRBV30 and TRBJ1-2; D gene unclear. V shed 2 bases and J shed 2 bases, with 9 bases lying between them. The CDR3 totals 13 residues. Germline V gene lookup returns CDR1 GTSNPN and CDR2 SVGIG (reference sequence). CDR3 loop: CAWSFTLNYGYTF. The CDR3, as DNA: TGTGCCTGGAGTTTTACATTAAACTATGGCTACACCTTC.

V usage is TRBV6-1 and J usage is TRBJ2-1; the D call may be TRBD1 or TRBD2 (6 bases each). Germline V gives CDR1 MNHNS, CDR2 SASEGT. Trimming stripped 1 base from V and 0 bases from J, with 10 bases between. CDR3 length: 16 amino acids. The CDR3 is CASSEVGGGSYNEQFF. In DNA, the CDR3 is TGTGCCAGCAGTGAAGTAGGAGGGGGCTCCTACAATGAGCAGTTCTTC.

Notes on this clone: A single base separates this from a much larger clone, so it may be a read error. The chain uses TRBV4-2 and TRBJ2-5; TRBD2 aligns across 8 bases. The CDR3 runs 17 residues. Trimming cost V 11 bases and J 5 bases; bases outside gene matches: 22. CDR1 and CDR2 from the germline V gene are LGHNA and YNFKEQ. CDR3 residues: CARPLGGGGPAWETQYF. CDR3 DNA sequence: TGTGCCCGCCCTTTGGGGGGCGGGGGGCCGGCATGGGAGACCCAGTACTTC.

In DNA form, the CDR3 reads TGTGCCAGCAGCTTGGCTTTCTTGGTTGTGGCAAGGGGAACCGGGGAGCTGTTTTTT. It encodes CASSLAFLVVARGTGELFF. This chain uses TRBV5-5 with TRBJ2-2; D may be TRBD1 (5 bases). Germline CDR1 SGHKS, CDR2 YYEKEE (reference sequence). V was trimmed by 0 bases and J by 5 bases, leaving 23 bases between them. This CDR3 comprises 19 residues.

This chain uses TRBV19 with TRBJ1-1, with 10 positions matching TRBD1. The ends lost 10 bases at V and 0 bases at J; junction bases unmatched: 5. Germline CDR1 and CDR2: LNHDA and SQIVND (reference sequence). CDR3 size: 14 residues. CDR3 region: CATTTGGMNTEAFF. CDR3 nucleotide sequence: TGTGCCACTACGACAGGGGGCATGAACACTGAAGCTTTCTTT.

The V call is TRBV19, the J call TRBJ1-5; no clear D gene. Trimming took off 7 bases at V and 0 bases at J, with 7 bases between the two ends. CDR3 size: 13 residues. Germline CDR1 and CDR2: LNHDA and SQIVND (reference sequence). The CDR3: CASTRNSNQPQHF. CDR3 DNA sequence: TGTGCCAGTACCAGGAATAGCAATCAGCCCCAGCATTTT.

This CDR3 is CASSLSGVWEQYF. CDR3 coding DNA: TGTGCCAGCAGCTTATCAGGGGTCTGGGAGCAGTACTTC. The chain has TRBV7-9 and TRBJ2-7; tentative D call: TRBD1 (6 bases). Germline V gene lookup returns CDR1 SEHNR and CDR2 FQNEAQ (reference sequence). The CDR3 length is 13 residues. Trimming cost V 2 bases and J 7 bases, with 12 bases left between them. Using reference TRBV7-9 and TRBJ2-7 for the parts outside the CDR3, the full variable domain is DTGVSQNPRHKITKRGQNVTFRCDPISEHNRLYWYRQTLGQGPEFLTYFQNEAQLEKSRLLSDRFSAERPKGSFSTLEIQRTEQGDSAMYLCASSLSGVWEQYFGPGTRLTVT.

V is TRBV18 and J is TRBJ1-3; D unclear. This CDR3 comprises 15 residues. Trimming cost V 0 bases and J 4 bases, with 10 bases left between them. Germline V lookup: CDR1 KGHSH, CDR2 LQKENI. The CDR3: CASSPPLGSGNTIYF. Written as DNA, the CDR3 is TGTGCCAGCTCACCACCCTTAGGGTCCGGAAACACCATATATTTT.

The chain recombines TRBV28 with TRBJ2-7, with D maybe TRBD1 (5 bases). The CDR3 is 14 amino acids. V was cut by 2 bases and J by 4 bases, with 12 bases left in between. The germline gives CDR1 MDHEN, CDR2 SYDVKM. CDR3 nucleotide sequence: TGTGCCAGCAGTTTACCCCAGGGCGGATACGAGCAGTACTTC. It is translated as CASSLPQGGYEQYF.

The sample holds one count of this clone. The J gene is TRBJ2-4, the V gene TRBV19; tentatively, D is TRBD1 or TRBD2 (5 bases each). V dropped 2 bases and J dropped 1 base, with 9 bases sitting between them. The germline V gene encodes CDR1 LNHDA and CDR2 SQIVND (reference sequence). The CDR3 extends over 15 amino acids. The CDR3 is CASSITGPAKNIQYF. CDR3 bases: TGTGCCAGTAGTATAACGGGACCGGCCAAAAACATTCAGTACTTC.

The chain carries TRBV19 and TRBJ2-1; TRBD2 agrees at 9 bases. In germline, CDR1 is LNHDA, CDR2 SQIVND (reference sequence). V dropped 6 bases and J dropped 9; count of bases not matched to a gene: 15. The CDR3 loop spans 16 amino acids. In DNA form, the CDR3 reads TGTGCCAGTAGACCGGTCGGGCGGGGGGGCCTCTTTGAGCAGTTCTTC. It specifies CASRPVGRGGLFEQFF.

As DNA, the CDR3 is TGTGCCAGCAGTTACGACACTGAAGCTTTCTTT. Protein product: CASSYDTEAFF. The chain combines TRBV11-2 with TRBJ1-1; D remains ambiguous. CDR3 length: 11 residues. Germline lookup yields CDR1 SGHAT and CDR2 FQNNGV. Trimming cost V 6 bases and J 3 bases, with 5 bases left between them.

This rearrangement joins TRBV28 to TRBJ2-7, with D possibly being TRBD1 or TRBD2 (5 bases each). V shed 8 bases and J shed 0 bases, with 17 bases lying between them. This CDR3 is built from 15 residues. In germline, CDR1 is MDHEN, CDR2 SYDVKM. The CDR3 nucleotides are TGTGCCAGCCTCAGTGAGGGGCCGAGCTCCTACGAGCAGTACTTC. Its translation is CASLSEGPSSYEQYF.

The chain uses TRBV18 and TRBJ1-5; D remains unclear. CDR1 and CDR2 (germline): KGHSH, LQKENI. The CDR3 contains 14 residues. Between the trimmed V and J ends, which lost 3 bases and 3 bases, there was a span of 9 bases. CDR3 sequence (DNA): TGTGCCAGCTCACCGGAGATGATCAATCAGCCCCAGCATTTT. Its protein is CASSPEMINQPQHF.

This rearrangement joins TRBV28 to TRBJ1-2; D unclear. The CDR3 loop spans 11 amino acids. Germline CDR1 MDHEN, CDR2 SYDVKM. V lost 6 bases and J 7 bases, leaving 9 bases between the germline ends. CDR3 sequence: CASSIPGGYTF. The CDR3 DNA sequence: TGTGCCAGCAGCATACCGGGTGGCTACACCTTC.

The CDR3 sequence: CASSSTGQGNTIYF. The CDR3 region has the DNA TGTGCCAGCAGCTCGACAGGGCAGGGAAACACCATATATTTT. The chain joins TRBV5-6 to TRBJ1-3; TRBD1 agrees at 7 bases. Germline CDR1 reads SGHDT; CDR2 reads YYEEEE. The trim removed 3 bases at V and 4 bases at J, leaving 4 bases unmatched. The CDR3 contains 14 residues.